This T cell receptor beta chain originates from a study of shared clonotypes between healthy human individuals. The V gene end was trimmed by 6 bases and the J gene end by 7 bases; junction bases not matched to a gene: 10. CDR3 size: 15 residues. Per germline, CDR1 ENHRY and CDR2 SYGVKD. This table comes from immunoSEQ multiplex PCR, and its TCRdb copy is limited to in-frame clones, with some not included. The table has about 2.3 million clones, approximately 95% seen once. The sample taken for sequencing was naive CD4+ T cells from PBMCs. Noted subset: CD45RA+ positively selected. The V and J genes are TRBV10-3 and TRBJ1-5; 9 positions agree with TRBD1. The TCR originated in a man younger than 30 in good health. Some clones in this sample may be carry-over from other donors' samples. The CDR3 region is CAISPGQGKGQPQHF. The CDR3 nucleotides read TGTGCCATCAGCCCGGGACAGGGTAAAGGACAGCCCCAGCATTTT.